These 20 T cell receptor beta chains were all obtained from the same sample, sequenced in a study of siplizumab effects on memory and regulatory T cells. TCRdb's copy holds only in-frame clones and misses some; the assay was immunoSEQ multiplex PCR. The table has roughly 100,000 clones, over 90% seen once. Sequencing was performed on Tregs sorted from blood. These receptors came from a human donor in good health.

The CDR3 loop is CASRNGWGYEQYF. The CDR3 DNA sequence: TGTGCCAGCAGGAACGGGTGGGGCTACGAGCAGTACTTC. The chain joins TRBV6-1 to TRBJ2-7; D remains unclear. This CDR3 is 13 amino acids long. CDR1 MNHNS and CDR2 SASEGT come from the germline V gene. Trimming took 6 bases from V and 3 from J, leaving 12 bases between them.

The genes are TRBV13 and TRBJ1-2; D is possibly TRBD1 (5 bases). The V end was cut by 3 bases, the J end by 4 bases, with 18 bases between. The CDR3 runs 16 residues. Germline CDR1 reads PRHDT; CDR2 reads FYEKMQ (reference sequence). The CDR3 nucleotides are TGTGCCAGCAGCTTCGGGGAAACGAGGGGCAGCTATGGCTACACCTTC. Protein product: CASSFGETRGSYGYTF. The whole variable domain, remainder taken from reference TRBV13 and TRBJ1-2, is AAGVIQSPRHLIKEKRETATLKCYPIPRHDTVYWYQQGPGQDPQFLISFYEKMQSDKGSIPDRFSAQQFSDYHSELNMSSLELGDSALYFCASSFGETRGSYGYTFGSGTRLTVV.

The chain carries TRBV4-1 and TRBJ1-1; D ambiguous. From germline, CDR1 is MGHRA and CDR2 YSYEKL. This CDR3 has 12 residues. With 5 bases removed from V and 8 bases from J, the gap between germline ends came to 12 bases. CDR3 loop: CASSKGTPEAFF. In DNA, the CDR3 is TGCGCCAGCAGCAAAGGTACCCCAGAAGCTTTCTTT.

Here the CDR3 reads CASSLGTGGFHEQYF. The CDR3 bases are TGCGCCAGCAGCCTCGGGACGGGGGGGTTCCACGAGCAGTACTTC. J is TRBJ2-7 and V is TRBV4-1, with TRBD2 identical over 8 bases. The CDR3 has 15 residues. Unmatched junction bases numbered 10, after V lost 4 bases and J lost 5 bases. Per the germline V gene, CDR1 is MGHRA and CDR2 is YSYEKL.

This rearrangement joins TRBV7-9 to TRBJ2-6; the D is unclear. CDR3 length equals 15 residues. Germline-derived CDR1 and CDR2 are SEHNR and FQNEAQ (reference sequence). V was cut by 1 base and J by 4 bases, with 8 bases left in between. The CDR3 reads CASSLGTSGANVLTF. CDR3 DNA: TGTGCCAGCAGCTTAGGAACATCAGGGGCCAACGTCCTGACTTTC.

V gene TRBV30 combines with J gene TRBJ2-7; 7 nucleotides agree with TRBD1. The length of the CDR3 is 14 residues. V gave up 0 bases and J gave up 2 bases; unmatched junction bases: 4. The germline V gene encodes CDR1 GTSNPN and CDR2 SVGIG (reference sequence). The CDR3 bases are TGTGCCTGGAGTGTAGGGGGCGCAACCTACGAGCAGTACTTC. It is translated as CAWSVGGATYEQYF.

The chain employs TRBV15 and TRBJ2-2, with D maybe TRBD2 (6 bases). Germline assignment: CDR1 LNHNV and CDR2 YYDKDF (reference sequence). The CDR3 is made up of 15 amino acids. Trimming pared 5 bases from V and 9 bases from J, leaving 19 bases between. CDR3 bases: TGTGCCACCAGCTCAGGCGGGACCCGGACTCGGGAGCTGTTTTTT. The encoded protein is CATSSGGTRTRELFF.

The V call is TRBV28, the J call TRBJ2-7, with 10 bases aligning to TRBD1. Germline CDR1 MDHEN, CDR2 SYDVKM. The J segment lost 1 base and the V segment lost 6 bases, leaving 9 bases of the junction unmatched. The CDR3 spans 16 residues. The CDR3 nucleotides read TGTGCCAGCAGCCTCATGGGGGGACAGGGGTCCTACGAGCAGTACTTC. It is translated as CASSLMGGQGSYEQYF.

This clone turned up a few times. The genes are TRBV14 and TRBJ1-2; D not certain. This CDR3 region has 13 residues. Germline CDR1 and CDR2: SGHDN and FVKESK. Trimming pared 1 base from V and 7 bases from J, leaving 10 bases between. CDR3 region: CASSQGGRVGYTF. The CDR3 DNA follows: TGTGCCAGCAGCCAAGGCGGCCGGGTTGGCTACACCTTC.

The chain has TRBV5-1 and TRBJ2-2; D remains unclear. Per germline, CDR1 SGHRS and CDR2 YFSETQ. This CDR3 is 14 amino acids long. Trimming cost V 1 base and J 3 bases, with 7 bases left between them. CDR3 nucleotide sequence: TGCGCCAGCAGCTTGCAAGGATACACCGGGGAGCTGTTTTTT. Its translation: CASSLQGYTGELFF.

The CDR3 spells CAWRSGLNTGELFF. The CDR3 DNA reads TGTGCCTGGAGGTCAGGGCTGAACACCGGGGAGCTGTTTTTT. V usage is TRBV30 and J usage is TRBJ2-2, with D perhaps TRBD1 (5 bases). Germline V lookup: CDR1 GTSNPN, CDR2 SVGIG (reference sequence). This CDR3 comprises 14 residues. V was cut by 3 bases and J by 1 base, with 9 bases left in between.

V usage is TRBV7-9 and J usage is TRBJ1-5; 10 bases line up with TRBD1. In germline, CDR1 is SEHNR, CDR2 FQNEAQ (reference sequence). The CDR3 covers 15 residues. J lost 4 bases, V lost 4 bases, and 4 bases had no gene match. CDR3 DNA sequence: TGTGCCAGCAGCTCGACAGGGGGCTTGAATCAGCCCCAGCATTTT. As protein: CASSSTGGLNQPQHF.

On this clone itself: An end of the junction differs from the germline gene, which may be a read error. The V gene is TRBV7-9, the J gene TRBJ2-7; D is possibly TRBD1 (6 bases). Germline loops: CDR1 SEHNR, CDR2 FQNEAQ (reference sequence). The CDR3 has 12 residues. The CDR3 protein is CASSYLRTVPLF. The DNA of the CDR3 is TGTGCCAGCAGCTACCTACGGACAGTCCCCTTATTC.

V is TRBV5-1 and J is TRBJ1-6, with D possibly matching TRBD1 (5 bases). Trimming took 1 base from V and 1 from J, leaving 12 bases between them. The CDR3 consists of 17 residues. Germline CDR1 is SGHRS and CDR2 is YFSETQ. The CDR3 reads CASSLMMGGSYNSPLHF. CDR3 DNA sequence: TGCGCCAGCAGCTTGATGATGGGGGGTTCCTATAATTCACCCCTCCACTTT.

The DNA of the CDR3 is TGTGCCAGCAGCGGAGTGGGGTGGAACATTCAGTACTTC. Translated: CASSGVGWNIQYF. The V call is TRBV2, the J call TRBJ2-4, with D uncertain. The CDR3 spans 13 residues. Trimming left V 6 bases short and J 7 bases short, with 13 bases between. Germline assignment: CDR1 SNHLY and CDR2 FYNNEI.

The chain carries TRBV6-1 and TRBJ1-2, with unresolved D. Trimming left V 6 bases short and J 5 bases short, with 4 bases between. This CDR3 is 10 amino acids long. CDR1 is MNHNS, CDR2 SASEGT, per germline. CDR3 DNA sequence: TGTGCCAGCAGGGGTTATGGCTACACCTTC. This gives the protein CASRGYGYTF.

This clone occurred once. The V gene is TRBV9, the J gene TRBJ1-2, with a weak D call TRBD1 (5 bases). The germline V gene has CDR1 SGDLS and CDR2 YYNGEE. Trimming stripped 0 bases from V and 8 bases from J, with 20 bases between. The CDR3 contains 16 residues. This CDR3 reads CASSVAPGTGGGGYTF. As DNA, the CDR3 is TGTGCCAGCAGCGTAGCCCCCGGGACTGGCGGCGGCGGCTACACCTTC.

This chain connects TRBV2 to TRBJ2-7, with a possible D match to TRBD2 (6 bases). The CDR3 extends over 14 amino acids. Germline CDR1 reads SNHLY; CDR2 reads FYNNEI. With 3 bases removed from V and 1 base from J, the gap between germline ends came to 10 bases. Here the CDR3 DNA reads TGTGCCAGCAGTGAGGAGGGTTTTTCCTACGAGCAGTACTTC. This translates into CASSEEGFSYEQYF.

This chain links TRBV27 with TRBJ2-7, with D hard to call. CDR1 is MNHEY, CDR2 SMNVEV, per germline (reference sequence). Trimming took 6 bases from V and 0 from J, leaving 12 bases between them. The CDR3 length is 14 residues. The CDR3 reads CASRSSFSSYEQYF. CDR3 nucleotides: TGTGCCAGCAGGAGTAGTTTTAGCTCCTACGAGCAGTACTTC.

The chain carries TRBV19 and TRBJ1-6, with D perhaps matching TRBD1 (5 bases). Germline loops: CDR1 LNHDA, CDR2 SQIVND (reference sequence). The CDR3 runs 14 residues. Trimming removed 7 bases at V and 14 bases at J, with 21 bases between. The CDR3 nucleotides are TGTGCCAGTACCCCGGACGGGGCCGGGGGGTCCCTCCACTTT. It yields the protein CASTPDGAGGSLHF.